This paragraph reports one TCR beta chain. Its antigen is still unknown. Amplification by 5'RACE using constant-segment primers produced TCR alpha and TCR beta cDNA libraries that carried sample barcodes and UMIs. In TCRdb, the 5' RACE reads were re-called with MiXCR into one record per CDR3 protein. There are about 110,000 distinct CDR3 sequences in the sample; roughly a sixth occur only once, and over 4.5% lies in the top ten. This sample is drawn from a study of T-cell memory formation after mild COVID-19. On the study more broadly: TCR clusters showed largely donor specificity.

Regarding the study as a whole: The study detected some responding clones in pre-infection memory, suggesting cross-reactive memory joined. Whether second-wave clones peaking at day 37 were SARS-CoV-2 specific went unconfirmed.

This CDR3 comprises 13 residues. Trimming at V came to 3 bases and at J to 11 bases, leaving 3 bases not matched to a gene. Germline V gives CDR1 KGHSH, CDR2 LQKENI. The source is a man in his late teens or twenties who had mild COVID-19 (a few samples of this study predate the infection). Cell type and time point are not known. This rearrangement joins TRBV18 to TRBJ1-5; 11 bases agree with TRBD1. Sequenced sample: PBMCs or a T cell subset sorted from them (not recorded which). The CDR3 is CASSPGQGEAQHF. The CDR3 DNA reads as TGTGCCAGCTCACCGGGACAGGGGGAAGCCCAGCATTTT.